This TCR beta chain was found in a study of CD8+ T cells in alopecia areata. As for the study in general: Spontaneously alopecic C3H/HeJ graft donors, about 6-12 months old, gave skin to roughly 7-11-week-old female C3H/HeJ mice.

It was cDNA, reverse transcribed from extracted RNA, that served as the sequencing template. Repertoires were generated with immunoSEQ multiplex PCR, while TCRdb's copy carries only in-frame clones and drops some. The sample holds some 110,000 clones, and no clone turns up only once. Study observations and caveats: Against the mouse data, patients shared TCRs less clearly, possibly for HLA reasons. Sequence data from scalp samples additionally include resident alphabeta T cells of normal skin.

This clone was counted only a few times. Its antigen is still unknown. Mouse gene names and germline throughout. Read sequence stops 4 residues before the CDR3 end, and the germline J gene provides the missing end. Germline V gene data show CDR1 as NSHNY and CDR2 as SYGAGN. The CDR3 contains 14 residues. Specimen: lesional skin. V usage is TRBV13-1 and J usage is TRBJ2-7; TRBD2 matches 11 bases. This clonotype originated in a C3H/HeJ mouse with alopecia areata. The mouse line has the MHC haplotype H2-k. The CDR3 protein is CASSTGLGEYEQYF. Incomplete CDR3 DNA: TGTGCCAGCAGTACGGGACTGGGGGAGTAT.